The T cell receptor (beta chain) described here comes from a study of blood T cells in healthy people across ages. A sample-barcoded 5' primer and a J-beta primer mix were used in a second PCR of roughly 6 to 11 cycles. Any given sample supplied a minimum of 3 million CDR3-containing paired-end reads. TCRdb re-called the 5' RACE reads with MiXCR, one entry per CDR3 protein. Of approximately 700,000 distinct CDR3 sequences detected, approximately 30% appear once; the ten largest clones hold 15% to 17%. V was shortened by 2 bases and J by 5 bases, with 6 bases between the two germline ends. The germline CDR1 and CDR2 sequences are LGHNT and FRNRAP. The CDR3 spans 12 residues. This clonotype showed up many times.

The V call is TRBV12-5, the J call TRBJ2-5; D gene unclear. This receptor was obtained from a woman older than 75 in good health. The specimen sequenced was blood. CDR3 loop: CASGLLGETQYF. The DNA of the CDR3 is TGTGCTAGTGGTTTGCTAGGGGAGACCCAGTACTTC.